A single sample is the source of the 14 T cell receptor beta chains below, sequenced in a study of identical twins (dated by TCRdb to the mid-2010s). Library construction relied on 5' RACE. Sequencer: Illumina HiSeq 2000. Starting from the raw public reads, TCRdb applied fastp trimming at Q25, assembled clones with MiXCR and retained in-frame beta chains. Entries that share a CDR3 protein sequence are merged under the most common genes and DNA. The sample table contains roughly 350,000 distinct CDR3 sequences; only one count was recorded for roughly 10% of them. Under 9.5% of the sample comes from the top ten. Sequenced: naive T cells sorted from blood. Taken with the paper, the label for cell subset or site translates to: cells isolated with a human naive T-cell isolation kit. The receptor source for this set is a woman aged 45 to 65 in good health.

The sample holds many counts of this clonotype. The chain carries TRBV5-1 and TRBJ1-1, with D unclear. V was shortened by 0 bases and J by 8 bases, with 8 bases between the two germline ends. The CDR3 covers 12 residues. CDR1 and CDR2 from the germline V gene are SGHRS and YFSETQ. As DNA, the CDR3 is TGCGCCAGCAGCTTGGCCGGGCAGGAAGCTTTCTTT. It yields the protein CASSLAGQEAFF.

This sequence joins TRBV20-1 and TRBJ2-1, with D possibly matching TRBD1 (5 bases). Germline CDR1 is DFQATT and CDR2 is SNEGSKA (reference sequence). Trimming took 3 bases from V and 1 from J, leaving 22 bases between them. This CDR3 spans 18 amino acids. The chain's CDR3 is CSARANSRAPVSYNEQFF. The CDR3 DNA follows: TGCAGTGCTAGGGCTAACTCCAGGGCCCCTGTATCCTACAATGAGCAGTTCTTC.

This chain uses TRBV19 with TRBJ2-7; TRBD2 agrees at 7 bases. The V gene end was trimmed by 4 bases and the J gene end by 1 base; junction bases not matched to a gene: 4. Germline lookup yields CDR1 LNHDA and CDR2 SQIVND (reference sequence). CDR3 length: 14 residues. CDR3 loop: CASSSRGGSYEQYV. The CDR3 DNA is TGTGCCAGTAGTAGTCGGGGAGGGTCCTACGAGCAGTACGTC.

At least ten counts were recorded for this clonotype. This chain uses TRBV20-1 with TRBJ2-2; 8 bases agree with TRBD2. V trimming: 7 bases; J trimming: 5 bases; junction bases outside the gene matches: 3. CDR3 length equals 12 residues. The V gene's germline CDR1 is DFQATT and CDR2 SNEGSKA (reference sequence). Here the CDR3 reads CSVREVTGELFF. For the CDR3, the DNA is TGCAGTGTGCGGGAGGTTACCGGGGAGCTGTTTTTT.

The rearrangement joins TRBV10-2 to TRBJ2-1; D might be TRBD1 or TRBD2, each matching 5 bases. Germline V gene sequence: CDR1 WSHSY, CDR2 SAAADI. Trimming shortened V by 5 bases and J by 1 base, and 15 bases separated the two germline ends. The CDR3 spans 16 residues. CDR3 in amino acids: CASSRDARSSYNEQFF. CDR3 sequence (DNA): TGCGCCAGCAGTCGGGACGCGAGATCATCCTACAATGAGCAGTTCTTC.

This clonotype was recorded many times. The V gene is TRBV4-1, the J gene TRBJ2-3; D not certain. CDR3 length: 15 residues. V gave up 0 bases and J gave up 6 bases, with 13 bases separating them. Germline CDR1 reads MGHRA; CDR2 reads YSYEKL. CDR3 sequence reads: CASSQDRPHSDTQYF. The CDR3, as DNA: TGCGCCAGCAGCCAAGATAGGCCGCACTCGGATACGCAGTATTTT.

This clonotype has a handful of counts. The J gene is TRBJ1-1, the V gene TRBV20-1; D is unresolved. CDR1 DFQATT and CDR2 SNEGSKA come from the germline V gene (reference sequence). V gave up 5 bases and J gave up 0 bases, with 10 bases separating them. The CDR3 sequence is 13 residues long. CDR3 coding DNA: TGCAGTGCTGTAAGACTGGTGAACACTGAAGCTTTCTTT. This translates into CSAVRLVNTEAFF.

This clonotype was seen only a few times. This chain links TRBV12-3 or TRBV12-4 with TRBJ1-1, with no clear D. There are 13 residues in the CDR3. Trimming pared 6 bases from V and 3 bases from J, leaving 11 bases between. The CDR3 sequence: CASRAPGHTEAFF. As DNA, the CDR3 is TGTGCCAGCAGGGCCCCCGGGCACACTGAAGCTTTCTTT.

This clonotype was recorded at least ten times. This chain connects TRBV3-1 to TRBJ2-5, with TRBD1 matching over 8 bases. The germline gives CDR1 LGHDT, CDR2 YNNKEL (reference sequence). The junction had 3 bases not matched to a gene; V was cut back by 1 base and J by 2 bases. The CDR3 extends over 15 amino acids. For the CDR3, the DNA is TGTGCCAGCAGCCAAGGGACAGGGTGGCAAGAGACCCAGTACTTC. Residues: CASSQGTGWQETQYF.

This clonotype appeared a few times. The J gene is TRBJ2-5, the V gene TRBV5-6, with 9 positions matching TRBD1. This CDR3 has 16 residues. Germline CDR1 SGHDT, CDR2 YYEEEE. V trimming: 1 base; J trimming: 7 bases; junction bases outside the gene matches: 11. The CDR3 is CASSLRTGGIIGTQYF. CDR3 DNA sequence: TGTGCCAGCAGCTTGAGAACAGGGGGCATTATCGGGACCCAGTACTTC.

This clonotype has a handful of counts. The chain is built from TRBV12-3 or TRBV12-4 and TRBJ2-3; possibly TRBD2 for D (5 bases). This CDR3 region has 14 residues. With 3 bases removed from V and 0 bases from J, the gap between germline ends came to 7 bases. The CDR3 loop is CASSFGVSTDTQYF. CDR3 bases: TGTGCCAGCAGTTTCGGGGTGAGCACAGATACGCAGTATTTT.

This sequence joins TRBV20-1 and TRBJ2-3; 10 nucleotides line up with TRBD2. V lost 5 bases to trimming and J lost 2 bases; unmatched junction nucleotides: 4. The CDR3 has 14 residues. Germline V gene sequence: CDR1 DFQATT, CDR2 SNEGSKA (reference sequence). For the CDR3, the DNA is TGCAGTGCTTGGACTAGCGGACCCACAGATACGCAGTATTTT. Encoded protein: CSAWTSGPTDTQYF.

The chain employs TRBV20-1 and TRBJ2-3; 12 positions match TRBD2. Looked up from germline, CDR1 is DFQATT and CDR2 is SNEGSKA (reference sequence). With V trimmed by 6 bases and J by 6 bases, 10 bases remained unmatched. The CDR3 has 15 residues. The CDR3 sequence: CSAQATSGSGDTQYF. The CDR3, as DNA: TGCAGTGCACAAGCGACTAGCGGGAGTGGGGATACGCAGTATTTT.

This clonotype was counted a few times. V usage is TRBV3-1 and J usage is TRBJ2-7; D might be TRBD1 (6 bases). The length of the CDR3 is 17 residues. Germline assignment: CDR1 LGHDT and CDR2 YNNKEL (reference sequence). Trimming took 0 bases from V and 2 from J, leaving 17 bases between them. The chain's CDR3 is CASSQDLSRDTTYEQYF. For the CDR3, the DNA is TGTGCCAGCAGCCAAGACTTGAGCCGGGACACAACCTACGAGCAGTACTTC.